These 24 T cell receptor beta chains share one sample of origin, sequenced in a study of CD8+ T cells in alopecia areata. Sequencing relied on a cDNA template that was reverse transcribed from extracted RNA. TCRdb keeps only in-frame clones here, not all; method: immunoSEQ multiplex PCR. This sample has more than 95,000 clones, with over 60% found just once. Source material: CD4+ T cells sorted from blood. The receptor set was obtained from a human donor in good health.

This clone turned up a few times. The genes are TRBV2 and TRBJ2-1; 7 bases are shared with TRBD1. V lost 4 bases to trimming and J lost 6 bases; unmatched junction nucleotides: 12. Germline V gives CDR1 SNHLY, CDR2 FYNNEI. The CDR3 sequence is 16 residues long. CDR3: CASSVSRGGGGNEQFF. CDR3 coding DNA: TGTGCCAGCAGTGTCAGCCGAGGGGGCGGCGGCAATGAGCAGTTCTTC.

As DNA, the CDR3 is TGCGCTAAATCCAAGGGGTTAGCGGGGGTGTCTCAGTTCTTC. Its protein is CAKSKGLAGVSQFF. The chain employs TRBV4-1 and TRBJ2-1, with 9 bases that match TRBD2. CDR1 and CDR2 (germline): MGHRA, YSYEKL. CDR3 length: 14 residues.

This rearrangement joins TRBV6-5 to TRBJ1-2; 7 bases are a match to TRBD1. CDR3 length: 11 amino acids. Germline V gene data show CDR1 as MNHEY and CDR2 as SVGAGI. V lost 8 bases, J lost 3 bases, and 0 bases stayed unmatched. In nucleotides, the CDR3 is TGTGCCAGCGGGACAGACTATGGCTACACCTTC. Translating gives CASGTDYGYTF.

CDR3 sequence reads: CSVLGPNTGELFF. The CDR3 region has the DNA TGCAGCGTTCTGGGGCCGAACACCGGGGAGCTGTTTTTT. The V gene is TRBV29-1, the J gene TRBJ2-2, with D perhaps matching TRBD1 (5 bases). This CDR3 has 13 amino acids. Germline CDR1 and CDR2: SQVTM and ANQGSEA. Trimming removed 5 bases at V and 0 bases at J, with 7 bases between.

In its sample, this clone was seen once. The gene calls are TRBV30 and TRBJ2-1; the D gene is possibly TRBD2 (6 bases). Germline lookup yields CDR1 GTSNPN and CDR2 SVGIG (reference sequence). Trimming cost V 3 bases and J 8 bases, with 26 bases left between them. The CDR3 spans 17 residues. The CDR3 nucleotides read TGTGCCTGGAGAGTAAAGTATCACCCGAAGCGGGTAGATGAGCAGTTCTTC. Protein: CAWRVKYHPKRVDEQFF.

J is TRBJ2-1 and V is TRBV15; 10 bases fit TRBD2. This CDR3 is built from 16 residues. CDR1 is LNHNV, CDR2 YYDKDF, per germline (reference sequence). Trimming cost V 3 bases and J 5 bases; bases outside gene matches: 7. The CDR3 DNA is TGTGCCACCAGCAGTTTAGCGGGGGGACCCGACAATGAGCAGTTCTTC. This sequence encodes CATSSLAGGPDNEQFF.

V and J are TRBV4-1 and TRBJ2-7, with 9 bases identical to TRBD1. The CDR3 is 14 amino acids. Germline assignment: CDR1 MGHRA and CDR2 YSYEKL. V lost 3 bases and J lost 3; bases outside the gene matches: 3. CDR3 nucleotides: TGCGCCAGCAGCCAGCCGGGACAGGGCTACGAGCAGTACTTC. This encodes CASSQPGQGYEQYF.

This chain's CDR3 is CASSVGDSNQPQHF. The CDR3 DNA sequence: TGTGCCAGTTCCGTGGGCGATAGCAATCAGCCCCAGCATTTT. The chain has TRBV9 and TRBJ1-5; D gene ambiguous. The CDR3 is 14 amino acids. Germline V CDR1 and CDR2: SGDLS, YYNGEE. V lost 8 bases and J 0 bases, leaving 12 bases between the germline ends.

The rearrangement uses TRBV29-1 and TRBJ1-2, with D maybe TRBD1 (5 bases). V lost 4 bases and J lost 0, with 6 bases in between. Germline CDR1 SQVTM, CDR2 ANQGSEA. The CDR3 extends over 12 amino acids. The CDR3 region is CSVGQTNYGYTF. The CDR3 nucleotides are TGCAGCGTTGGACAGACTAACTATGGCTACACCTTC.

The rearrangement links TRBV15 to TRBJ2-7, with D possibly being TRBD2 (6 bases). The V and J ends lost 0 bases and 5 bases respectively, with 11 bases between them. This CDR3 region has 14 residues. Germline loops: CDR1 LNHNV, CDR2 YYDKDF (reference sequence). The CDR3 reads CATSRDFGGDEQYF. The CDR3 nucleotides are TGTGCCACCAGCAGAGATTTCGGGGGAGACGAGCAGTACTTC.

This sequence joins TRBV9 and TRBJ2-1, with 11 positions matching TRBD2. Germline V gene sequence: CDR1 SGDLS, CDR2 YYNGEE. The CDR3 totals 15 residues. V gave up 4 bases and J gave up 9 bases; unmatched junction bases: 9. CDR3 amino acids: CASSSPGLAGGEQFF. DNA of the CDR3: TGTGCCAGCAGCTCCCCGGGGCTAGCGGGGGGTGAGCAGTTCTTC.

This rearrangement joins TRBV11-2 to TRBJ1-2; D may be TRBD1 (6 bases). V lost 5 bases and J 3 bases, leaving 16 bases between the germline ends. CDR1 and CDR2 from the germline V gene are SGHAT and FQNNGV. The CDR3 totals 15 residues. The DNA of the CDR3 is TGTGCCAGCAGCCCCTCCGGCAGGGGCGACTATGGCTACACCTTC. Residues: CASSPSGRGDYGYTF.

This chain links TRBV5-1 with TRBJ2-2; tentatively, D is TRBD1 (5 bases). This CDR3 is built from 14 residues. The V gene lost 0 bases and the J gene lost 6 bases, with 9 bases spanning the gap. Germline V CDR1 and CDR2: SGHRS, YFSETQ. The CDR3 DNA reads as TGCGCCAGCAGCTTGGACCCAGGGTCCGGGGAGCTGTTTTTT. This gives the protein CASSLDPGSGELFF.

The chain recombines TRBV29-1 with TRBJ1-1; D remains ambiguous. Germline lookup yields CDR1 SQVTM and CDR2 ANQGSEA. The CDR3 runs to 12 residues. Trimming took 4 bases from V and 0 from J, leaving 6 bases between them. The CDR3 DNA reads TGCAGCGTTGTCTATATGAACACTGAAGCTTTCTTT. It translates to CSVVYMNTEAFF.

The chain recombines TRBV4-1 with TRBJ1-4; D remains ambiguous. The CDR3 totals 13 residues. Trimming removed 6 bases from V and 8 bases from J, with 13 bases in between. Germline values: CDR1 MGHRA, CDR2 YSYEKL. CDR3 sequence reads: CASSTGVEEKLFF. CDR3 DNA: TGCGCCAGCAGTACTGGGGTTGAGGAAAAACTGTTTTTT.

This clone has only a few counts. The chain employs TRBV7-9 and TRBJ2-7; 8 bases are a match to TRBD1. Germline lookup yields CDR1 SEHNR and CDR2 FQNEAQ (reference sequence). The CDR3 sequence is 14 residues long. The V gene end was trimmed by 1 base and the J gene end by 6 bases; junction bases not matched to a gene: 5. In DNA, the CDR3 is TGTGCCAGCAGCTTAGGCCAGGGGGCTGGCGAGCAGTACTTC. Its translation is CASSLGQGAGEQYF.

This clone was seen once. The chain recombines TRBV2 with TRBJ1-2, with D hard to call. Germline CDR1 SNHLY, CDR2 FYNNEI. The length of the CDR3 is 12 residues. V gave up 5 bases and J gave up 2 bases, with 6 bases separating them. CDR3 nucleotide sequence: TGTGCCAGCAGTTTGGACAACTATGGCTACACCTTC. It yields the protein CASSLDNYGYTF.

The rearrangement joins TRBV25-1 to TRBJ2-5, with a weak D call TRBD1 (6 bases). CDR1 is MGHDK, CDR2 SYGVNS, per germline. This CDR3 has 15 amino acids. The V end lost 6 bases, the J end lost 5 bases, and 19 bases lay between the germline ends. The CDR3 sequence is CASRAGDAGGETQYF. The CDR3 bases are TGTGCCAGCAGGGCAGGGGATGCCGGCGGGGAGACCCAGTACTTC.

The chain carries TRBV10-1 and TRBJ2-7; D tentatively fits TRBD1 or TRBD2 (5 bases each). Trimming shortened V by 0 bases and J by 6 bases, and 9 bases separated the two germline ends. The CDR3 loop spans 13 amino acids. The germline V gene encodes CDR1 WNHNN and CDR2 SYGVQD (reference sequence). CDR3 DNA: TGCGCCAGCAGTGAGTCAGGGACCGGCGAGCAGTACTTC. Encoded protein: CASSESGTGEQYF.

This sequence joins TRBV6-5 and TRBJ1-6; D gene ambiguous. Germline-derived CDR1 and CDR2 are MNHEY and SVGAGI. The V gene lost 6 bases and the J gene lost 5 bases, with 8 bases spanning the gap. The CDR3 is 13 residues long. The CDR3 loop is CASRTRNNSPLHF. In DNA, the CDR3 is TGTGCCAGCAGAACACGGAATAATTCACCCCTCCACTTT.

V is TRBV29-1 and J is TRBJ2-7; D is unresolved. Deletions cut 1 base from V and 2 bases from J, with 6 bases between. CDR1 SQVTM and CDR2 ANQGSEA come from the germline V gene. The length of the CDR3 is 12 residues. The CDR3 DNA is TGCAGCGTTGAAGGTTCCCCCTACGAGCAGTACTTC. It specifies CSVEGSPYEQYF.

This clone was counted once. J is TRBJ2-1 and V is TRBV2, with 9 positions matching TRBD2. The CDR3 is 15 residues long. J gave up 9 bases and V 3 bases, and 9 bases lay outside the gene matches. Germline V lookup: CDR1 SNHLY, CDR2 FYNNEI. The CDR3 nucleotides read TGTGCCAGCAGTGATCGTCGCGGGGGGGCCGCTGAGCAGTTCTTC. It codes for CASSDRRGGAAEQFF.

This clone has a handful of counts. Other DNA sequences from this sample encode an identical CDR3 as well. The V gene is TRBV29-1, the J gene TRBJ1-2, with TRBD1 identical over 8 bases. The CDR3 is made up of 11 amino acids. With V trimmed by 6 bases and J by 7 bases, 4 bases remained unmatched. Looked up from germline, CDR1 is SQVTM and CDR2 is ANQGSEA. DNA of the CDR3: TGCAGCGTCGACAGGGGTAGTGGCTACACCTTC. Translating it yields CSVDRGSGYTF.

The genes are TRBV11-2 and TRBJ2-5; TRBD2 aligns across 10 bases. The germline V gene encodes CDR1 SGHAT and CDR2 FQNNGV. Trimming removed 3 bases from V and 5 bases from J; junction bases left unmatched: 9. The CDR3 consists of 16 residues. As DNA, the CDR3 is TGTGCCAGCAGCTTGCAGCGGGGGGGCGTGTGGGAGACCCAGTACTTC. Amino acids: CASSLQRGGVWETQYF.